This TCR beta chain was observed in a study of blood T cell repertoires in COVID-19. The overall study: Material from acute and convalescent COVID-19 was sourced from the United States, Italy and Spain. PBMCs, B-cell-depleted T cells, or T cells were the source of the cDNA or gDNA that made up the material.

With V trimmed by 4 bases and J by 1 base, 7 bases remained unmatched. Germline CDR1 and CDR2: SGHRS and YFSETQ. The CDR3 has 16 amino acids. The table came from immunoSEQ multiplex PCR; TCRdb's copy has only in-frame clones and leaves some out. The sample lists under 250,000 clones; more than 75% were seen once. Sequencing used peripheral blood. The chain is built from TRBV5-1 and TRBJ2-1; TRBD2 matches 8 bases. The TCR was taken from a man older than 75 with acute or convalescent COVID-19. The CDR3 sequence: CASSITAGGSYNEQFF. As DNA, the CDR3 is TGCGCCAGCAGCATCACCGCGGGAGGATCCTACAATGAGCAGTTCTTC. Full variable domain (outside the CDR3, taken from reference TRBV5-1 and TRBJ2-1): KAGVTQTPRYLIKTRGQQVTLSCSPISGHRSVSWYQQTPGQGLQFLFEYFSETQRNKGNFPGRFSGRQFSNSRSEMNVSTLELGDSALYLCASSITAGGSYNEQFFGPGTRLTVL.